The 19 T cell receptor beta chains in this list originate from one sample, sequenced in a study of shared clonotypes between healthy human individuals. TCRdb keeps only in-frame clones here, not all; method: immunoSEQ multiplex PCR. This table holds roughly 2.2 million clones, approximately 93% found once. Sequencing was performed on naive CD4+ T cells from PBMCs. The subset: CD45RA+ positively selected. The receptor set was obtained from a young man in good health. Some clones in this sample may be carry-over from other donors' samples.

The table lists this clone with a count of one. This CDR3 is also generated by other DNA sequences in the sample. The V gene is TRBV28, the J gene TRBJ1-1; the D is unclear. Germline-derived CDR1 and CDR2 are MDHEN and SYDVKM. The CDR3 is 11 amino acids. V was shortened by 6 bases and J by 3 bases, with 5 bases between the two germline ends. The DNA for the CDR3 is TGTGCCAGCAGCCTCTACACTGAAGCTTTCTTT. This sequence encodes CASSLYTEAFF.

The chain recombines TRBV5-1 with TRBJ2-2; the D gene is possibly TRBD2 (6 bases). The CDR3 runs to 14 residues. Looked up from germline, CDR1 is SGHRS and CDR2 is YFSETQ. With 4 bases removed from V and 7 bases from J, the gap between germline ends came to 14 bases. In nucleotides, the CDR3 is TGCGCCAGCAGCCTGGGCGGGACGGACGGGGAGCTGTTTTTT. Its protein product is CASSLGGTDGELFF.

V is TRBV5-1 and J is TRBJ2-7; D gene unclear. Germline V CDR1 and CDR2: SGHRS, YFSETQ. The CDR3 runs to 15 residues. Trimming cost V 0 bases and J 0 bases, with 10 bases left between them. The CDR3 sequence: CASSLVRVTSYEQYF. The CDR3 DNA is TGCGCCAGCAGCTTGGTTAGGGTGACCTCCTACGAGCAGTACTTC.

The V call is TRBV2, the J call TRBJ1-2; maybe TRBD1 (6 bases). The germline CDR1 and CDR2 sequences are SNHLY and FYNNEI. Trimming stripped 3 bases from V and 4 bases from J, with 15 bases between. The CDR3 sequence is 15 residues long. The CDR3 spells CASSDSGGAGYGYTF. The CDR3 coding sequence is TGTGCCAGCAGTGACAGTGGGGGGGCCGGCTATGGCTACACCTTC.

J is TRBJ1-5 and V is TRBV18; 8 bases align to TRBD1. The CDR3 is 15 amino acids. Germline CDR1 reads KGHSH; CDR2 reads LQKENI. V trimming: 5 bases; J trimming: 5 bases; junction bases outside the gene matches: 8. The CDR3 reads CASSKLTGGDQPQHF. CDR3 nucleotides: TGTGCCAGCTCAAAACTAACAGGGGGTGATCAGCCCCAGCATTTT.

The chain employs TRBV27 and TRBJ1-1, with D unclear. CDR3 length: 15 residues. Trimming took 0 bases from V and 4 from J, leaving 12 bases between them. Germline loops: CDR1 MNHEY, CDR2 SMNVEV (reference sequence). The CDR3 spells CASSLSVGSPTEAFF. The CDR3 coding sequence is TGTGCCAGCAGTTTATCGGTTGGCAGTCCCACTGAAGCTTTCTTT.

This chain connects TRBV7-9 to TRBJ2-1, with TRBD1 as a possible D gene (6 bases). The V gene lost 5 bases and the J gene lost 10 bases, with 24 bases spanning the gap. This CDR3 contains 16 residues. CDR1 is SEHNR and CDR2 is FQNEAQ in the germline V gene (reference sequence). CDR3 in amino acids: CASSAWGRALHLEQFF. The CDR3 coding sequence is TGTGCCAGCAGCGCTTGGGGGCGGGCCCTACATCTCGAGCAGTTCTTC.

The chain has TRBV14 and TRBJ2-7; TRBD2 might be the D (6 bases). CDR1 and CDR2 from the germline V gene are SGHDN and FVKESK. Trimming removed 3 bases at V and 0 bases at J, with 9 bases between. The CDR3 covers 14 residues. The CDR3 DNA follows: TGTGCCAGCAGCCAGGGACTCTACTCCTACGAGCAGTACTTC. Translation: CASSQGLYSYEQYF.

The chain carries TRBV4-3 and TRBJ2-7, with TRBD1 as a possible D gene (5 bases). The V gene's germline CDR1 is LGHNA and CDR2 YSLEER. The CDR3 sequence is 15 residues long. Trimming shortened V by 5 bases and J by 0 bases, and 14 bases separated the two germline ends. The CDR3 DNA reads TGCGCCAGCAGCGACAGACTGGATAGCTCCTACGAGCAGTACTTC. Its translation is CASSDRLDSSYEQYF.

This chain's CDR3 is CASSPNGQGLAGNQPQHF. CDR3 in DNA: TGTGCCAGCTCACCAAACGGACAGGGACTAGCTGGCAATCAGCCCCAGCATTTT. The V and J genes are TRBV18 and TRBJ1-5; 8 bases align to TRBD1. This CDR3 is built from 18 residues. Per the germline V gene, CDR1 is KGHSH and CDR2 is LQKENI. V lost 2 bases, J lost 2 bases, and 11 bases stayed unmatched. Full variable domain (rest looked up from reference TRBV18 and TRBJ1-5): NAGVMQNPRHLVRRRGQEARLRCSPMKGHSHVYWYRQLPEEGLKFMVYLQKENIIDESGMPKERFSAEFPKEGPSILRIQQVVRGDSAAYFCASSPNGQGLAGNQPQHFGDGTRLSIL.

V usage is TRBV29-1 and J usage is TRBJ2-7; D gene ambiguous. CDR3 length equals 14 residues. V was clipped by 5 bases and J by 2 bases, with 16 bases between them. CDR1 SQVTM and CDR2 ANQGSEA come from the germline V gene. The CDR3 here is CSVLGDSLTYEQYF. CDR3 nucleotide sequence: TGCAGCGTTCTAGGAGACTCTTTAACCTACGAGCAGTACTTC.

Here the CDR3 reads CARGGGEQFF. The CDR3 nucleotides read TGTGCCAGAGGGGGGGGTGAGCAGTTCTTC. This sequence joins TRBV2 and TRBJ2-1; maybe TRBD2 (7 bases). V was trimmed by 9 bases and J by 9 bases, leaving 9 bases between them. Germline CDR1 SNHLY, CDR2 FYNNEI. This CDR3 has 10 residues. Combining the CDR3 with reference TRBV2 and TRBJ2-1 gives the whole variable domain EPEVTQTPSHQVTQMGQEVILRCVPISNHLYFYWYRQILGQKVEFLVSFYNNEISEKSEIFDDQFSVERPDGSNFTLKIRSTKLEDSAMYFCARGGGEQFFGPGTRLTVL.

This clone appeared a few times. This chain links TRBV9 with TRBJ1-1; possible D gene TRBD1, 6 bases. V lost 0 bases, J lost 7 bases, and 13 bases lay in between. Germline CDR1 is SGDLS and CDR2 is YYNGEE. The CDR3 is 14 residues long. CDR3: CASSVAPRGGEAFF. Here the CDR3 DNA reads TGTGCCAGCAGCGTAGCACCCAGAGGGGGTGAAGCTTTCTTT.

CDR3 amino acids: CASSSDRGLEQYF. Written as DNA, the CDR3 is TGTGCCAGCAGCTCGGACAGGGGGCTCGAGCAGTACTTC. This chain links TRBV7-2 with TRBJ2-7; the match to TRBD1 covers 11 bases. Germline lookup yields CDR1 SGHTA and CDR2 FQGNSA. V trimming: 4 bases; J trimming: 6 bases; junction bases outside the gene matches: 2. The CDR3 runs to 13 residues.

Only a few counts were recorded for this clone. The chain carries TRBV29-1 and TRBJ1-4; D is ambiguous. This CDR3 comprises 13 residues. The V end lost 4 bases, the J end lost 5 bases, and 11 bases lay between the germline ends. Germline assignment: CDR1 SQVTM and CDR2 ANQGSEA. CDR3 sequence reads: CSVGPRQNEKLFF. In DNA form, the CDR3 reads TGCAGCGTTGGGCCTAGGCAAAATGAAAAACTGTTTTTT.

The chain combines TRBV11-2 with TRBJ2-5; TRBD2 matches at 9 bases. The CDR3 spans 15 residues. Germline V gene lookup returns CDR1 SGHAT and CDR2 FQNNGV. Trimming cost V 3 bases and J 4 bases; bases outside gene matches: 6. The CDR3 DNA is TGTGCCAGCAGCTTTCAAGGGACTAGCCTAGAGACCCAGTACTTC. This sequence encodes CASSFQGTSLETQYF.

This CDR3 reads CASTRDGFRETQYF. The CDR3 DNA follows: TGTGCCAGCACCAGGGACGGGTTCAGGGAGACCCAGTACTTC. The chain carries TRBV7-8 and TRBJ2-5; tentatively, D is TRBD1 or TRBD2 (5 bases each). V was clipped by 7 bases and J by 5 bases, with 17 bases between them. This CDR3 region has 14 residues. Germline loops: CDR1 SGHVS, CDR2 FQNEAQ. Complete variable domain (other parts from reference TRBV7-8 and TRBJ2-5): GAGVSQSPRYKVAKRGQDVALRCDPISGHVSLFWYQQALGQGPEFLTYFQNEAQLDKSGLPSDRFFAERPEGSVSTLKIQRTQQEDSAVYLCASTRDGFRETQYFGPGTRLLVL.

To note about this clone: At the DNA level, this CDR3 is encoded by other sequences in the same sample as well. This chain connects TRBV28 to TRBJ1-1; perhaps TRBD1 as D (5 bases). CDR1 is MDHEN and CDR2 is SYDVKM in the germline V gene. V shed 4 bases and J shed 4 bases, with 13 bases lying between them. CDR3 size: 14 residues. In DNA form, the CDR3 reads TGTGCCAGCAGTTCCCCAGGGCCGGGCACTGAAGCTTTCTTT. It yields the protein CASSSPGPGTEAFF.

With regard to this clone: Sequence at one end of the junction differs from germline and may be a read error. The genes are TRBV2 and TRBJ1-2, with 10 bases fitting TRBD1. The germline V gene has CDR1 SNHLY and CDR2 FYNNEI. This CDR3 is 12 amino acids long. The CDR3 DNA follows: TGTGCCAGCAGTGTGGTGACAGGGGGCTTACCCTTC. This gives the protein CASSVVTGGLPF.